The sequence of this T cell receptor beta chain was determined in a study of immune reconstitution after stem cell transplant in scleroderma. CDR3 length equals 12 residues. Germline V CDR1 and CDR2: SQVTM, ANQGSEA. Between the trimmed V and J ends, which lost 4 bases and 7 bases, there was a span of 13 bases. TCRdb redid the calling of the RT-PCR reads with MiXCR, one entry per CDR3 protein. Among approximately 5,000 distinct CDR3 sequences listed, less than 8.5% were seen once. Relative to its sample, this clonotype is medium-sized. The TCR was taken from a male donor with systemic sclerosis. J is TRBJ1-1 and V is TRBV29-1; D may be TRBD1 (6 bases). This specimen was acquired before or after autologous hematopoietic stem cell transplantation (not recorded which). CDR3 sequence: CSVAGGNGEAFF. The CDR3 DNA is TGCAGCGTTGCGGGGGGCAATGGTGAAGCTTTCTTT.